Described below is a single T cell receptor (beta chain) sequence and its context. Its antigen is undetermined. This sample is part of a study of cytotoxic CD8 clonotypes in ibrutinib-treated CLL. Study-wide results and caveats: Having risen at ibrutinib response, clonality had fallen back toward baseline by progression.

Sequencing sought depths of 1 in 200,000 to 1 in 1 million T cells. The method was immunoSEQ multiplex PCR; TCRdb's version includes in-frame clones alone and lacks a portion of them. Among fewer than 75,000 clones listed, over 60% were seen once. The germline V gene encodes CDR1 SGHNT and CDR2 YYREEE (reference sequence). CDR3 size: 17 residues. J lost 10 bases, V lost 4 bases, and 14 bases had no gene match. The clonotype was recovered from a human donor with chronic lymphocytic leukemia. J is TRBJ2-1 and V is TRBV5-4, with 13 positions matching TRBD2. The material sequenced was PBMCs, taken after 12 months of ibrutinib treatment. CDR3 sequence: CASSPPPRTSGSYEQFF. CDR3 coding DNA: TGTGCCAGCAGCCCCCCCCCAAGGACTAGCGGGAGTTACGAGCAGTTCTTC.